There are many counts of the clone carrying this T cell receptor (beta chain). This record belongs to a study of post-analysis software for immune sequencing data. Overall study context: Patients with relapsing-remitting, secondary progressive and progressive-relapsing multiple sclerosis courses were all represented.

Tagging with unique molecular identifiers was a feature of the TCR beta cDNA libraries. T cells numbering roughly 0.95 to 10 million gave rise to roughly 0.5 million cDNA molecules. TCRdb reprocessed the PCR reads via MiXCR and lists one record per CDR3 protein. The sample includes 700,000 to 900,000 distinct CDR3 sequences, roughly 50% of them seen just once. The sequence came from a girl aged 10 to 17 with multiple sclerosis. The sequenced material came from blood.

In DNA, the CDR3 is TGCGCCAGCACCCAGCGGGACGGACAAGAGACCCAGTACTTC. The encoded protein is CASTQRDGQETQYF. The chain has TRBV5-1 and TRBJ2-5; the match to TRBD2 covers 7 bases. Unmatched junction bases numbered 7, after V lost 6 bases and J lost 2 bases. This CDR3 spans 14 amino acids. Germline V gene data show CDR1 as SGHRS and CDR2 as YFSETQ.